A selection of T cell receptor beta chains follows, all from one sample in a study of blood T cell repertoires in COVID-19. The repertoire was sequenced with immunoSEQ multiplex PCR; TCRdb's copy has only in-frame clones and lacks some. The sample contains under 300,000 clones, roughly 90% of which appear only once. Sequencing was performed on peripheral blood. The receptors were sampled from a woman between 35 and 50 years old who had recovered from COVID-19. CDR3s include the opening cysteine and the closing phenylalanine or tryptophan. D genes are given only for firm matches. Only part of the rows carry a size: once, few, many, or a class if the clone is expanded.

CDR3aa | CDR3nt | v_gene | d_gene | abundance | j_gene | len
CASSQQTGSNSPLHF | TGTGCCAGCAGCCAGCAGACAGGGAGTAATTCACCCCTCCACTTT | TRBV14 | TRBD1 | NA | TRBJ1-6 | 15
CASSQASGRTTNEQFF | TGCGCCAGCAGCCAAGCTAGCGGGAGGACAACGAATGAGCAGTTCTTC | TRBV4-1 | TRBD2 | NA | TRBJ2-1 | 16
CAWIQGAVYTEAFF | TGTGCCTGGATACAGGGGGCGGTTTACACTGAAGCTTTCTTT | TRBV30 | TRBD1 | NA | TRBJ1-1 | 14
CASSVGVDEQFF | TGTGCCAGCAGCGTAGGTGTCGATGAGCAGTTCTTC | TRBV9 | NA | NA | TRBJ2-1 | 12
CASSLGQVGGYGYTF | TGCGCCAGCAGCCTGGGACAAGTCGGGGGCTATGGCTACACCTTC | TRBV5-1 | NA | NA | TRBJ1-2 | 15
CSVETQDSYEQYF | TGCAGCGTTGAAACTCAGGACTCCTACGAGCAGTACTTC | TRBV29-1 | NA | NA | TRBJ2-7 | 13
CATSDLAGGPYTGELFF | TGTGCCACCAGTGACCTAGCGGGAGGGCCTTACACCGGGGAGCTGTTTTTT | TRBV24-1 | TRBD2 | NA | TRBJ2-2 | 17
CATSRVAGAREQFF | TGTGCCACCAGTCGAGTAGCGGGAGCGCGTGAGCAGTTCTTC | TRBV24-1 | TRBD2 | NA | TRBJ2-1 | 14
CASFPGTSGTLAKNIQYF | TGCGCCAGCTTCCCCGGGACTAGCGGAACCTTAGCCAAAAACATTCAGTACTTC | TRBV5-1 | TRBD2 | NA | TRBJ2-4 | 18
CASSESDSRGYTF | TGTGCCAGCAGTGAATCGGACAGTCGAGGCTACACCTTC | TRBV25-1 | NA | NA | TRBJ1-2 | 13
CASSLEATSGRAGSNEQFF | TGCGCCAGCAGCTTGGAGGCGACTAGCGGGAGGGCCGGGAGCAATGAGCAGTTCTTC | TRBV5-1 | TRBD2 | NA | TRBJ2-1 | 19
CASRGAHSATNYGYTF | TGTGCCAGCAGGGGGGCCCACTCAGCTACTAACTATGGCTACACCTTC | TRBV6-4 | NA | NA | TRBJ1-2 | 16
CASSPLWQGAKNTEAFF | TGTGCCAGCTCACCACTATGGCAGGGGGCGAAGAACACTGAAGCTTTCTTT | TRBV18 | TRBD1 | NA | TRBJ1-1 | 17
CASGFGQAFQETQYF | TGTGCTAGTGGTTTCGGCCAGGCCTTCCAAGAGACCCAGTACTTC | TRBV12-5 | NA | NA | TRBJ2-5 | 15
CASSPNRDRSEKLFF | TGTGCCAGCAGCCCCAACCGGGACAGGAGCGAAAAACTGTTTTTT | TRBV7-8 | TRBD1 | once | TRBJ1-4 | 15
CAWNGGRGNEQFF | TGTGCCTGGAACGGCGGGAGGGGCAATGAGCAGTTCTTC | TRBV30 | TRBD2 | NA | TRBJ2-1 | 13
CASSVGGTGTYEQYF | TGTGCCAGCAGCGTAGGAGGGACAGGAACCTACGAGCAGTACTTC | TRBV9 | TRBD1 | NA | TRBJ2-7 | 15
CASSQKTGVVSYEQYF | TGTGCCAGCAGCCAAAAGACAGGGGTGGTTTCCTACGAGCAGTACTTC | TRBV14 | TRBD1 | NA | TRBJ2-7 | 16
CSVIGTGTATNEKLFF | TGCAGCGTTATCGGGACAGGGACGGCAACTAATGAAAAACTGTTTTTT | TRBV29-1 | TRBD1 | NA | TRBJ1-4 | 16
CASTPGQGSFSPLHF | TGTGCCAGCACACCGGGACAGGGGAGCTTTTCACCCCTCCACTTT | TRBV3-1/TRBV3-2 | TRBD1 | NA | TRBJ1-6 | 15
CASLLGGLAVTGELFF | TGTGCCAGCCTCCTGGGGGGACTAGCCGTAACCGGGGAGCTGTTTTTT | TRBV7-9 | TRBD2 | NA | TRBJ2-2 | 16
CASSSGHGNTGELFF | TGTGCCAGCAGCTCAGGACACGGTAACACCGGGGAGCTGTTTTTT | TRBV9 | NA | NA | TRBJ2-2 | 15
CASSLSGTFMNTEAFF | TGTGCCAGCAGTTTATCGGGGACTTTCATGAACACTGAAGCTTTCTTT | TRBV27 | NA | NA | TRBJ1-1 | 16
CASSPAPLADSYNEQFF | TGTGCCAGCTCTCCAGCTCCTCTAGCGGACTCCTACAATGAGCAGTTCTTC | TRBV18 | TRBD2 | NA | TRBJ2-1 | 17
CASSLSPGDNEQFF | TGTGCCAGCAGCTTGTCACCGGGAGACAATGAGCAGTTCTTC | TRBV5-4 | NA | NA | TRBJ2-1 | 14
CASSVDLSGNNYGYTF | TGTGCCAGCAGCGTAGACCTCTCCGGGAACAACTATGGCTACACCTTC | TRBV3-1/TRBV3-2 | NA | NA | TRBJ1-2 | 16
CASRTSGNYEQYF | TGTGCCAGCAGGACTTCAGGGAACTACGAGCAGTACTTC | TRBV27 | NA | once | TRBJ2-7 | 13
CASSSVGGRTNEKLFF | TGTGCCAGCAGCTCCGTCGGGGGACGGACTAATGAAAAACTGTTTTTT | TRBV7-8 | NA | NA | TRBJ1-4 | 16
CASSETSGRETQYF | TGTGCCAGCAGTGAGACTAGCGGGAGAGAGACCCAGTACTTC | TRBV2 | TRBD2 | NA | TRBJ2-5 | 14
CASSLNSLNTEAFF | TGTGCCAGCAGCTTAAACAGCTTGAACACTGAAGCTTTCTTT | TRBV5-5 | NA | NA | TRBJ1-1 | 14
CASSLGQGLEKLFF | TGCGCCAGCAGCCTCGGACAGGGCCTCGAAAAACTGTTTTTT | TRBV5-1 | TRBD1 | NA | TRBJ1-4 | 14
CAISERGTSGSQETQYF | TGTGCCATCAGTGAGCGGGGGACTAGCGGATCCCAAGAGACCCAGTACTTC | TRBV10-3 | TRBD2 | NA | TRBJ2-5 | 17
CASSPGHPNTEAFF | TGTGCCAGCAGCCCGGGACACCCGAACACTGAAGCTTTCTTT | TRBV27 | NA | NA | TRBJ1-1 | 14
CASSLTGVEQYF | TGTGCCAGCAGCCTCACGGGGGTCGAGCAGTACTTC | TRBV7-2 | NA | NA | TRBJ2-7 | 12
CASSALPRGSYEQYF | TGTGCCAGTAGTGCACTGCCCCGCGGGAGCTACGAGCAGTACTTC | TRBV19 | TRBD2 | NA | TRBJ2-7 | 15
CASSRQAGVGDTQYF | TGTGCCAGCAGTCGCCAAGCGGGAGTGGGAGATACGCAGTATTTT | TRBV6-2/TRBV6-3 | TRBD2 | NA | TRBJ2-3 | 15
CASSRGISTDTQYF | TGCGCCAGCAGTAGGGGAATCAGCACAGATACGCAGTATTTT | TRBV10-1 | NA | NA | TRBJ2-3 | 14
CASSLRQGPSYEQYF | TGTGCCAGTAGTCTTAGGCAGGGCCCCTCCTACGAGCAGTACTTC | TRBV19 | NA | once | TRBJ2-7 | 15
CASSHWSENTDTQYF | TGTGCCAGCAGCCACTGGTCCGAGAACACAGATACGCAGTATTTT | TRBV7-9 | NA | NA | TRBJ2-3 | 15
CASRGSSSGSTNEQFF | TGTGCCAGCAGGGGCTCTTCTAGCGGGAGTACAAATGAGCAGTTCTTC | TRBV6-6 | TRBD2 | NA | TRBJ2-1 | 16
CASSSLTGYVGAFF | TGTGCCAGCAGCTCGCTGACAGGGTATGTTGGAGCTTTCTTT | TRBV11-2 | TRBD1 | NA | TRBJ1-1 | 14
CSASPQGQWYGYTF | TGCAGTGCTAGTCCTCAGGGTCAATGGTATGGCTACACCTTC | TRBV20-1 | NA | NA | TRBJ1-2 | 14
CASSQSETRDNEQFF | TGTGCCAGCAGCCAAAGCGAGACCCGGGACAATGAGCAGTTCTTC | TRBV7-9 | NA | NA | TRBJ2-1 | 15
CASSDRGPYEQYF | TGTGCCAGCAGTGACAGGGGCCCCTACGAGCAGTACTTC | TRBV6-1 | NA | NA | TRBJ2-7 | 13
CASSIDPRNPHTEAFF | TGTGCCAGTAGTATAGACCCCAGAAATCCCCACACTGAAGCTTTCTTT | TRBV19 | NA | NA | TRBJ1-1 | 16
CASSLNQGQTSYEQYF | TGCGCCAGCAGTCTAAACCAAGGACAGACCTCCTACGAGCAGTACTTC | TRBV5-1 | NA | NA | TRBJ2-7 | 16
CASSWGTSGKTDTQYF | TGCGCCAGCAGCTGGGGGACTAGCGGGAAAACAGATACGCAGTATTTT | TRBV5-1 | TRBD2 | NA | TRBJ2-3 | 16
CATSRDLGQGDEKLFF | TGTGCCACCAGCAGAGATTTGGGACAGGGGGATGAAAAACTGTTTTTT | TRBV15 | TRBD1 | NA | TRBJ1-4 | 16
CASRLTSGSTGELFF | TGTGCCAGCAGGTTGACTAGCGGGAGCACCGGGGAGCTGTTTTTT | TRBV28 | TRBD2 | NA | TRBJ2-2 | 15
CASTLRAGQGTHGYTF | TGTGCCAGTACTCTCCGAGCGGGACAGGGGACACATGGCTACACCTTC | TRBV19 | TRBD1 | NA | TRBJ1-2 | 16
CASSQDHTDRSAFF | TGTGCCAGCAGCCAAGATCATACCGACAGGTCGGCTTTCTTT | TRBV4-2 | NA | NA | TRBJ1-1 | 14
CASSLGLLAGTDTQYF | TGTGCCAGCAGCTTAGGTTTGCTAGCGGGCACAGATACGCAGTATTTT | TRBV7-9 | TRBD2 | NA | TRBJ2-3 | 16
CSAGTVYGYTF | TGCAGTGCTGGGACAGTCTATGGCTACACCTTC | TRBV20-1 | TRBD1 | NA | TRBJ1-2 | 11
CASSLRAGQQFF | TGCGCCAGCAGCCTCAGGGCTGGCCAGCAGTTCTTC | TRBV4-1 | NA | NA | TRBJ2-1 | 12
CASSPFSGADYGYTF | TGTGCCAGCAGCCCCTTTTCTGGGGCGGACTATGGCTACACCTTC | TRBV9 | NA | NA | TRBJ1-2 | 15
CASSQDLGEMSYEQYF | TGTGCCAGCAGCCAGGACCTCGGGGAGATGAGCTACGAGCAGTACTTC | TRBV14 | NA | NA | TRBJ2-7 | 16
CASSQAGTSGVTYEQYF | TGTGCCAGCAGCCAGGCTGGGACTAGCGGGGTGACCTACGAGCAGTACTTC | TRBV4-2 | TRBD2 | NA | TRBJ2-7 | 17
CASSLKGGPEAFF | TGTGCCAGCAGCTTAAAAGGAGGCCCTGAAGCTTTCTTT | TRBV7-3 | NA | few | TRBJ1-1 | 13
CASSTPGLAVVGYHEQYF | TGTGCCAGCAGCACACCGGGACTAGCGGTGGTGGGGTACCACGAGCAGTACTTC | TRBV21-1 | NA | NA | TRBJ2-7 | 18